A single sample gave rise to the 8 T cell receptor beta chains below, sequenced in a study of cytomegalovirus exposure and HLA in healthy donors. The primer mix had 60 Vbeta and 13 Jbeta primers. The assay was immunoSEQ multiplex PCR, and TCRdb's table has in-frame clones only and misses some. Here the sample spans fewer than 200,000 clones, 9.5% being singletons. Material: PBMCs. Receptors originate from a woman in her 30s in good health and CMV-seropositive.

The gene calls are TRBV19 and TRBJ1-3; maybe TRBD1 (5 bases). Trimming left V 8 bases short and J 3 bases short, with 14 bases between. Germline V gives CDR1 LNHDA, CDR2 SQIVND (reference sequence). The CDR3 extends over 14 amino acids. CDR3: CASLGSTVGNTIYF. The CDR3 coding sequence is TGTGCCAGTCTGGGATCGACAGTTGGAAACACCATATATTTT.

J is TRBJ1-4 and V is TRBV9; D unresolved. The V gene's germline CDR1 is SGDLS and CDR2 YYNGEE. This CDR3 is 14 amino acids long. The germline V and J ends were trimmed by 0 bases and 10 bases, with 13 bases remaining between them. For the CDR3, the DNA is TGTGCCAGCAGCGTAGGCGATGAAGCTGGAAAACTGTTTTTT. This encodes CASSVGDEAGKLFF.

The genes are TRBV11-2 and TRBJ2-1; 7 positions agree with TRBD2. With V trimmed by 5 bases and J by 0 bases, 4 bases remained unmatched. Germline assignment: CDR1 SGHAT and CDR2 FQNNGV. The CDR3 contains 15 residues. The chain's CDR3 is CASSTQRGSYNEQFF. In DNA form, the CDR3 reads TGTGCCAGCAGCACTCAGCGGGGCTCCTACAATGAGCAGTTCTTC.

CDR3 coding DNA: TGTGCCAGCAGCTCGGACAGTCTCTTTCCCTACGAGCAGTACTTC. Its protein product is CASSSDSLFPYEQYF. The chain joins TRBV7-9 to TRBJ2-7, with D possibly being TRBD1 (6 bases). Germline CDR1 reads SEHNR; CDR2 reads FQNEAQ (reference sequence). The V end lost 4 bases, the J end lost 2 bases, and 15 bases lay between the germline ends. The CDR3 loop spans 15 amino acids.

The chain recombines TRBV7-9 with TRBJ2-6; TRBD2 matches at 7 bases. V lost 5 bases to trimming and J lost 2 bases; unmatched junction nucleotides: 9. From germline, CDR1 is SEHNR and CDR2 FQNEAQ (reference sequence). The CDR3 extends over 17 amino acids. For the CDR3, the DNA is TGTGCCAGCAGCCCCCGGGGAGGGCCGGCTGGGGCCAACGTCCTGACTTTC. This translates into CASSPRGGPAGANVLTF.

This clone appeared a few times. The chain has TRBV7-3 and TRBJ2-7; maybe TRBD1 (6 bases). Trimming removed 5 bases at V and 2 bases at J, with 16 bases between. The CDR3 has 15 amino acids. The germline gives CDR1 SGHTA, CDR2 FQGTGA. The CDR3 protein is CASSLNPGHPYEQYF. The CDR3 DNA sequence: TGTGCCAGCAGCCTAAACCCGGGACACCCCTACGAGCAGTACTTC.

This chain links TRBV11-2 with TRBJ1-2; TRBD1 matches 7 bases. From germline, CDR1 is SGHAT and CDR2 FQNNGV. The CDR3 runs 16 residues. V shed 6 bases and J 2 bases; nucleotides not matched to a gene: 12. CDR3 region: CASSSNRGLGNYGYTF. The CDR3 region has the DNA TGTGCCAGCAGTTCTAACAGGGGTTTAGGAAACTATGGCTACACCTTC.

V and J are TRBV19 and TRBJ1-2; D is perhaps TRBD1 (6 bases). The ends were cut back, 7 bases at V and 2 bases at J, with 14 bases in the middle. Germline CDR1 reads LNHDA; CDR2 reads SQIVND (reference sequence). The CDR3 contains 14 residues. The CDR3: CASTGQGRNYGYTF. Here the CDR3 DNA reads TGTGCCAGTACGGGGCAGGGGCGCAACTATGGCTACACCTTC.